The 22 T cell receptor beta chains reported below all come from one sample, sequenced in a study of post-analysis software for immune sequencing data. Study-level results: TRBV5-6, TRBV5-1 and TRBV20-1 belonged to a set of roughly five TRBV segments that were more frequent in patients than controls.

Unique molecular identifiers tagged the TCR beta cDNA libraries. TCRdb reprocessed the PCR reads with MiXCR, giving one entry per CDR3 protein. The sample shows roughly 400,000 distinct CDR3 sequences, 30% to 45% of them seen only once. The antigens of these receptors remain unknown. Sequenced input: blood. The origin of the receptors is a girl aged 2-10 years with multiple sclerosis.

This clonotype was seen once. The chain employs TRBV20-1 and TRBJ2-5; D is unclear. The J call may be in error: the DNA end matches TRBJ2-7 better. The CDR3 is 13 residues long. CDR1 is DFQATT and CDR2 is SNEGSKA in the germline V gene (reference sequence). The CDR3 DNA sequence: TGCAGTGCTAGAGGCCCATTCGGTGACGAGCAGTACTTC. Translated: CSARGPFGDEQYF.

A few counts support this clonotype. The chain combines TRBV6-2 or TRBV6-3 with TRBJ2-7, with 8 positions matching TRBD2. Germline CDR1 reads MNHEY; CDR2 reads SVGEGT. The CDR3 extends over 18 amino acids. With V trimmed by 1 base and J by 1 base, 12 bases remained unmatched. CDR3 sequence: CASSYYPSAGASSYEQYF. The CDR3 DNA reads TGTGCCAGCAGTTACTACCCCTCAGCGGGGGCCTCATCCTACGAGCAGTACTTC.

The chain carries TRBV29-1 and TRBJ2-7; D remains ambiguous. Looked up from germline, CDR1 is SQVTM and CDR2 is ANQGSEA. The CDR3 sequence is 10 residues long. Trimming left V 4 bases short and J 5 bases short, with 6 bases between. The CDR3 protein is CSVGVNEQYF. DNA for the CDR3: TGCAGCGTTGGAGTTAACGAGCAGTACTTC.

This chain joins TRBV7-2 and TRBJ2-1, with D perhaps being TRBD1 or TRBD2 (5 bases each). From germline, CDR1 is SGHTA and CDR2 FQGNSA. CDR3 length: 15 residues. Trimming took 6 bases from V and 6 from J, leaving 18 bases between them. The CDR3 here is CASRTDRGSGNEQFF. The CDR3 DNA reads TGTGCCAGCAGAACAGACAGAGGGTCGGGCAATGAGCAGTTCTTC.

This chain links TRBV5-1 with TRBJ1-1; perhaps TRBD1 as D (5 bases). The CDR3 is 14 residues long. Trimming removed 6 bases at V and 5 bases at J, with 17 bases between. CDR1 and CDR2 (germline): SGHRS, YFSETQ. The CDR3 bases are TGCGCCAGCACCGGGGGAGGGGCATTAACTGAAGCTTTCTTT. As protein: CASTGGGALTEAFF.

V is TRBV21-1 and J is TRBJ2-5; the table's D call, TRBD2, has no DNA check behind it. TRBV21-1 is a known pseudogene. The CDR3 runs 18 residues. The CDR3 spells CASSGLGLAGACEETQYF. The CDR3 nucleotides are TGTGCCAGCAGCGGCCTAGGACTAGCGGGAGCCTGTGAAGAGACCCAGTACTTC.

In nucleotides, the CDR3 is TGCGCCAGCAGCCAAGGACCACTGACAGCCTACGAGCAGTACTTC. Its protein is CASSQGPLTAYEQYF. V gene TRBV4-1 combines with J gene TRBJ2-7; tentatively, D is TRBD1 (5 bases). Germline V CDR1 and CDR2: MGHRA, YSYEKL. Trimming pared 1 base from V and 2 bases from J, leaving 12 bases between. The CDR3 sequence is 15 residues long.

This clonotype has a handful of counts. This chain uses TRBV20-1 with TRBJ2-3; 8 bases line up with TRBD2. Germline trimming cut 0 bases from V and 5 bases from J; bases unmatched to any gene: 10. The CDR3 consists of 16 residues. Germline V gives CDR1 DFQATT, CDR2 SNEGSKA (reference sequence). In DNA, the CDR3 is TGCAGTGCTAGAGATCTCAAAGCGGGAGTTGTAGATACGCAGTATTTT. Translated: CSARDLKAGVVDTQYF.

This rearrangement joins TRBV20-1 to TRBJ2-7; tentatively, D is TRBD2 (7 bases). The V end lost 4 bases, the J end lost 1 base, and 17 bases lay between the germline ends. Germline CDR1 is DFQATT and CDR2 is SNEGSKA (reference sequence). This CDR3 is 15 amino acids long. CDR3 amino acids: CSAKPPQGGSYEQYF. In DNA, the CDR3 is TGCAGTGCTAAGCCACCACAGGGAGGGTCCTACGAGCAGTACTTC.

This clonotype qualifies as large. CDR3 DNA: TGCGCCAGCAGCCAAGTCCCTACAGGGGGCGAAAGGGTCTATGGCTACACCTTC. Its protein product is CASSQVPTGGERVYGYTF. The rearrangement joins TRBV4-1 to TRBJ1-2, with 9 bases aligning to TRBD1. CDR3 size: 18 residues. V lost 1 base to trimming and J lost 4 bases; unmatched junction nucleotides: 13. Germline CDR1 MGHRA, CDR2 YSYEKL.

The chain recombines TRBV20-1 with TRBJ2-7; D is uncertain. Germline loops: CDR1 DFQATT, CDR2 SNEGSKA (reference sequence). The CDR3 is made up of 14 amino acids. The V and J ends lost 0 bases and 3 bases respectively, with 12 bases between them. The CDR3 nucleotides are TGCAGTGCTAGAGAGGCCTCGGGCAACTACGAGCAGTACTTC. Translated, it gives CSAREASGNYEQYF.

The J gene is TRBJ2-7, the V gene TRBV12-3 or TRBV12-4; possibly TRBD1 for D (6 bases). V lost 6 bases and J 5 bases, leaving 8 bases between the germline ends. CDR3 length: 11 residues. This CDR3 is CASRTGNEQYF. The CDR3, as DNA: TGTGCCAGCAGGACAGGTAACGAGCAGTACTTC.

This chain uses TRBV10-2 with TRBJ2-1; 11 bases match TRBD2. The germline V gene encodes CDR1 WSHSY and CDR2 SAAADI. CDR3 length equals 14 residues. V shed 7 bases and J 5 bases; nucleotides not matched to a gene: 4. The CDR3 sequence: CASTGTSGNNEQFF. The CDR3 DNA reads TGCGCCAGCACCGGGACTAGCGGAAACAATGAGCAGTTCTTC.

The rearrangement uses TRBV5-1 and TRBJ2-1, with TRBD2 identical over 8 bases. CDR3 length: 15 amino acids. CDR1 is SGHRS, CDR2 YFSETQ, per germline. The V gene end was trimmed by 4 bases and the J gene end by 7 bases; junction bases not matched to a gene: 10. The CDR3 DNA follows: TGCGCCAGCAGCCCAAGCGGGGGCCGAGGAAATGAGCAGTTCTTC. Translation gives CASSPSGGRGNEQFF.

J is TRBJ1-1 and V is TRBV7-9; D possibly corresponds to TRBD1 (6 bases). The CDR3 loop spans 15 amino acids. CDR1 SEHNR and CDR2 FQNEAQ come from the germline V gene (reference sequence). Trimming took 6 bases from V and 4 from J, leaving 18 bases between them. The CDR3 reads CASRMGTGRGTEAFF. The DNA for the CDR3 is TGTGCCAGCAGGATGGGAACAGGGCGAGGCACTGAAGCTTTCTTT.

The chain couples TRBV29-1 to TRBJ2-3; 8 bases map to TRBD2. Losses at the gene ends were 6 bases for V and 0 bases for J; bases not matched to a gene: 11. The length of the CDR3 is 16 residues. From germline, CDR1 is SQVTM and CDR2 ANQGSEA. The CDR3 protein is CSVPPGGAASTDTQYF. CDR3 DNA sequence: TGCAGCGTCCCTCCCGGGGGGGCCGCGAGCACAGATACGCAGTATTTT.

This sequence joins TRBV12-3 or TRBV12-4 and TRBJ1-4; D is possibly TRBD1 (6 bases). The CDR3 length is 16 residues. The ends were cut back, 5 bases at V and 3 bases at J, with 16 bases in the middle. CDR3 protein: CASSKGRGSANEKLFF. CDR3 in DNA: TGTGCCAGCAGTAAGGGCAGGGGAAGCGCTAATGAAAAACTGTTTTTT.

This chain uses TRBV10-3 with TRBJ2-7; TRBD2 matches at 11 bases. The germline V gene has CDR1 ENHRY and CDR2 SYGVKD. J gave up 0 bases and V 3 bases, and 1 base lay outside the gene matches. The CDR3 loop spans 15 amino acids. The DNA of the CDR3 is TGTGCCATCAGTGAAACTAGCGGGGGCTCCTACGAGCAGTACTTC. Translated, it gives CAISETSGGSYEQYF.

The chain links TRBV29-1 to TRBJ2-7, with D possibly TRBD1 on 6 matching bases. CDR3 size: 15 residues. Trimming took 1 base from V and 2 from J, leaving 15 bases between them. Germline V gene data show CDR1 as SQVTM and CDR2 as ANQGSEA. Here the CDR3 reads CSVEGQATGAYEQYF. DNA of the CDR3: TGCAGCGTTGAAGGACAGGCCACTGGTGCCTACGAGCAGTACTTC.

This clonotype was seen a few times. CDR3 protein: CASSPSGRGGYNEQFF. The CDR3 DNA sequence: TGTGCCAGCAGTCCATCCGGCCGGGGGGGGTACAATGAGCAGTTCTTC. This rearrangement joins TRBV6-6 to TRBJ2-1; 8 nucleotides line up with TRBD2. Germline trimming cut 5 bases from V and 4 bases from J; bases unmatched to any gene: 10. The CDR3 is 16 amino acids. Germline CDR1 MNHNY, CDR2 SVGAGI (reference sequence).

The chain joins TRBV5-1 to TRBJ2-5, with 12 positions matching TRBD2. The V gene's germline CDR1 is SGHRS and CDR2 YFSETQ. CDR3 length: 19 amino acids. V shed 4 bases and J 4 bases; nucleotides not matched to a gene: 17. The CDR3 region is CASSIRQLAGGGAAETQYF. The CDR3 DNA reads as TGCGCCAGCAGCATCCGTCAACTAGCGGGAGGTGGAGCGGCAGAGACCCAGTACTTC.

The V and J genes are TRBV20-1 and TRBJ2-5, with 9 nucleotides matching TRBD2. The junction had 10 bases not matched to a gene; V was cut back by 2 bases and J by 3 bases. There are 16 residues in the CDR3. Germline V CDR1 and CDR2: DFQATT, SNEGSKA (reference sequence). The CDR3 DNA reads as TGCAGTGCTAGACTTCTAGCGGGGAGTGGTAAAGAGACCCAGTACTTC. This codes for CSARLLAGSGKETQYF.